The 22 T cell receptor beta chains below all came from one sample that was sequenced in a study of blood T cell repertoires in COVID-19. Profiling relied on immunoSEQ multiplex PCR, and the TCRdb table lists in-frame clones only, not all of them. The sample consists of more than 65,000 clones, roughly 80% of them appearing once. The sample comprised peripheral blood. All receptors come from a woman between 50 and 59 years old with acute or convalescent COVID-19.

The chain joins TRBV28 to TRBJ1-5, with D perhaps matching TRBD1 (6 bases). V lost 7 bases, J lost 2 bases, and 15 bases lay in between. CDR1 and CDR2 from the germline V gene are MDHEN and SYDVKM. This CDR3 region has 15 residues. Here the CDR3 DNA reads TGTGCCAGCACCCCTGCGGGGGCGGGCAATCAGCCCCAGCATTTT. Protein sequence: CASTPAGAGNQPQHF. The full variable domain, in which reference TRBV28 and TRBJ1-5 provide the parts outside the CDR3, is DVKVTQSSRYLVKRTGEKVFLECVQDMDHENMFWYRQDPGLGLRLIYFSYDVKMKEKGDIPEGYSVSREKKERFSLILESASTNQTSMYLCASTPAGAGNQPQHFGDGTRLSIL.

This chain joins TRBV24-1 and TRBJ2-2, with 7 bases matching TRBD1. V was pared by 4 bases and J by 6 bases, with 13 bases of the junction left unmatched. From germline, CDR1 is KGHDR and CDR2 SFDVKD. The CDR3 has 17 residues. CDR3 DNA: TGTGCCACCAGTGACTCCAGACAGGGTGGGTTACCCGGGGAGCTGTTTTTT. Its protein is CATSDSRQGGLPGELFF.

The rearrangement joins TRBV5-1 to TRBJ2-3, with a tentative D call TRBD2 (5 bases). The ends were cut back, 0 bases at V and 4 bases at J, with 6 bases in the middle. The CDR3 is 13 residues long. From germline, CDR1 is SGHRS and CDR2 YFSETQ. CDR3 sequence reads: CASSLEGADTQYF. The CDR3 nucleotides are TGCGCCAGCAGCTTGGAGGGAGCAGATACGCAGTATTTT. The complete variable domain, with remaining parts taken from reference TRBV5-1 and TRBJ2-3, reads KAGVTQTPRYLIKTRGQQVTLSCSPISGHRSVSWYQQTPGQGLQFLFEYFSETQRNKGNFPGRFSGRQFSNSRSEMNVSTLELGDSALYLCASSLEGADTQYFGPGTRLTVL.

This clone was counted between two and nine times. The chain carries TRBV10-3 and TRBJ1-2; no firm D call. The CDR3 is 14 residues long. The germline V gene encodes CDR1 ENHRY and CDR2 SYGVKD. V was clipped by 10 bases and J by 6 bases, with 21 bases between them. The DNA for the CDR3 is TGTGCCACCGTGAGACACATGGAGGTAGATGGCTACACCTTC. Its protein product is CATVRHMEVDGYTF.

The chain recombines TRBV27 with TRBJ1-2, with no clear D. The V gene's germline CDR1 is MNHEY and CDR2 SMNVEV (reference sequence). The CDR3 is 13 amino acids. V gave up 2 bases and J gave up 6 bases, with 10 bases separating them. CDR3 loop: CASSLDTRNGYTF. As DNA, the CDR3 is TGTGCCAGCAGTTTAGACACTCGAAATGGCTACACCTTC.

This clone was observed once. The chain links TRBV28 to TRBJ1-2; D remains ambiguous. CDR1 is MDHEN, CDR2 SYDVKM, per germline. The CDR3 contains 14 residues. Trimming stripped 2 bases from V and 3 bases from J, with 10 bases between. CDR3 sequence: CASSLGRAYYGYTF. For the CDR3, the DNA is TGTGCCAGCAGTTTAGGGAGGGCGTACTATGGCTACACCTTC.

The chain joins TRBV27 to TRBJ2-1, with D maybe TRBD2 (6 bases). Germline V gene data show CDR1 as MNHEY and CDR2 as SMNVEV (reference sequence). V was pared by 0 bases and J by 9 bases, with 15 bases between. The CDR3 totals 15 residues. CDR3 residues: CASSLSWRVDSEQFF. The CDR3 DNA follows: TGTGCCAGCAGTTTATCATGGAGGGTGGATAGTGAGCAGTTCTTC.

About this clone: In the same sample, other DNA sequences code for this CDR3. This chain uses TRBV18 with TRBJ1-1; TRBD1 agrees at 8 bases. The V gene's germline CDR1 is KGHSH and CDR2 LQKENI. The CDR3 sequence is 14 residues long. After removal of 4 bases from V and 5 bases from J, the junction contained 6 bases not matched to a gene. The CDR3 DNA follows: TGTGCCAGCTCACAAGGACAGGGAAATACTGAAGCTTTCTTT. It translates to CASSQGQGNTEAFF. Full variable domain (outside the CDR3, taken from reference TRBV18 and TRBJ1-1): NAGVMQNPRHLVRRRGQEARLRCSPMKGHSHVYWYRQLPEEGLKFMVYLQKENIIDESGMPKERFSAEFPKEGPSILRIQQVVRGDSAAYFCASSQGQGNTEAFFGQGTRLTVV.

The V gene is TRBV28, the J gene TRBJ1-1, with TRBD1 matching 11 bases. The junction had 10 bases not matched to a gene; V was cut back by 5 bases and J by 5 bases. Germline CDR1 reads MDHEN; CDR2 reads SYDVKM. The CDR3 covers 16 residues. The CDR3 bases are TGTGCCAGCAGTCTCGGACAGGGGGCGCCGGATACTGAAGCTTTCTTT. Residues: CASSLGQGAPDTEAFF.

This clone turned up a few times. The gene calls are TRBV3-1 (or the pseudogene TRBV3-2) and TRBJ2-5; possible D gene TRBD1, 6 bases. This CDR3 is built from 14 residues. V shed 6 bases and J shed 2 bases, with 13 bases lying between them. Looked up from germline, CDR1 is LGHDT and CDR2 is YNNKEL (reference sequence). CDR3 region: CASSPGTYQETQYF. For the CDR3, the DNA is TGTGCCAGCAGTCCTGGGACATATCAAGAGACCCAGTACTTC.

The chain recombines TRBV19 with TRBJ2-3, with 7 bases matching TRBD1. Unmatched junction bases numbered 7, after V lost 5 bases and J lost 5 bases. The V gene's germline CDR1 is LNHDA and CDR2 SQIVND (reference sequence). The CDR3 sequence is 14 residues long. The CDR3 coding sequence is TGTGCCAGTAGTGTCAGGGGGTTTGGAGATACGCAGTATTTT. This encodes CASSVRGFGDTQYF.

This sequence joins TRBV27 and TRBJ2-3; 9 positions agree with TRBD1. The CDR3 totals 13 residues. V dropped 6 bases and J dropped 5; count of bases not matched to a gene: 3. Looked up from germline, CDR1 is MNHEY and CDR2 is SMNVEV (reference sequence). The CDR3 DNA reads TGTGCCAGCAGGACAGGGGGAGGAGATACGCAGTATTTT. Translation: CASRTGGGDTQYF.

J is TRBJ2-1 and V is TRBV3-1 (or the pseudogene TRBV3-2), with TRBD2 matching over 10 bases. The CDR3 spans 14 residues. After removal of 4 bases from V and 10 bases from J, the junction contained 7 bases not matched to a gene. Per germline, CDR1 LGHDT and CDR2 YNNKEL (reference sequence). This chain's CDR3 is CASSRSGGAREQFF. For the CDR3, the DNA is TGTGCCAGCAGCCGAAGCGGGGGGGCCAGGGAGCAGTTCTTC.

The chain is built from TRBV18 and TRBJ2-5; 7 bases are a match to TRBD1. The V gene end was trimmed by 1 base and the J gene end by 5 bases; junction bases not matched to a gene: 7. This CDR3 is 15 amino acids long. The V gene's germline CDR1 is KGHSH and CDR2 LQKENI. CDR3 DNA: TGTGCCAGCTCACCACGAACAGGGGTCGGCGAGACCCAGTACTTC. Protein: CASSPRTGVGETQYF.

This chain joins TRBV3-1 (or the pseudogene TRBV3-2) and TRBJ1-5; 8 bases map to TRBD1. With V trimmed by 0 bases and J by 7 bases, 5 bases remained unmatched. Germline lookup yields CDR1 LGHDT and CDR2 YNNKEL (reference sequence). This CDR3 spans 15 amino acids. The DNA for the CDR3 is TGTGCCAGCAGCCAAGATACAGGGGGAGAGCAGCCCCAGCATTTT. It translates to CASSQDTGGEQPQHF.

The chain is built from TRBV4-1 and TRBJ1-2; no firm D call. The CDR3 contains 13 residues. Between the trimmed V and J ends, which lost 1 base and 8 bases, there was a span of 11 bases. Per germline, CDR1 MGHRA and CDR2 YSYEKL. The CDR3 DNA follows: TGCGCCAGCAGCCAAGTTCCTCCGGGGGGCTACACCTTC. This encodes CASSQVPPGGYTF.

The rearrangement uses TRBV6-5 and TRBJ2-5, with 8 bases matching TRBD1. Germline lookup yields CDR1 MNHEY and CDR2 SVGAGI. CDR3 length: 12 residues. V was clipped by 6 bases and J by 5 bases; unmatched bases: 2. The CDR3 loop is CASRTGAETQYF. As DNA, the CDR3 is TGTGCCAGCAGGACAGGGGCGGAGACCCAGTACTTC.

This sequence joins TRBV4-2 and TRBJ2-7; 9 bases align to TRBD2. This CDR3 spans 16 amino acids. Looked up from germline, CDR1 is LGHNA and CDR2 is YNFKEQ. V lost 0 bases, J lost 3 bases, and 6 bases stayed unmatched. The CDR3 bases are TGTGCCAGCAGCCAAGATTCGGCGGGAGGGGTCTACGAGCAGTACTTC. It translates to CASSQDSAGGVYEQYF.

This chain uses TRBV7-8 with TRBJ1-5; D gene ambiguous. CDR3 size: 15 residues. V lost 5 bases to trimming and J lost 3 bases, with 14 bases between them. Per the germline V gene, CDR1 is SGHVS and CDR2 is FQNEAQ. This chain's CDR3 is CASSPTLNANQPQHF. The CDR3 bases are TGTGCCAGCAGCCCTACCTTAAATGCCAATCAGCCCCAGCATTTT. The complete variable domain, with remaining parts taken from reference TRBV7-8 and TRBJ1-5, reads GAGVSQSPRYKVAKRGQDVALRCDPISGHVSLFWYQQALGQGPEFLTYFQNEAQLDKSGLPSDRFFAERPEGSVSTLKIQRTQQEDSAVYLCASSPTLNANQPQHFGDGTRLSIL.

The rearrangement joins TRBV2 to TRBJ2-4; D might be TRBD2 (7 bases). V was cut by 2 bases and J by 0 bases, with 14 bases left in between. Germline CDR1 SNHLY, CDR2 FYNNEI. The CDR3 extends over 17 amino acids. The CDR3 spells CASSESEGGIAKNIQYF. The CDR3, as DNA: TGTGCCAGCAGTGAAAGTGAGGGGGGGATAGCCAAAAACATTCAGTACTTC.

The genes are TRBV9 and TRBJ2-3, with 10 bases aligning to TRBD1. Germline loops: CDR1 SGDLS, CDR2 YYNGEE. After removal of 3 bases from V and 6 bases from J, the junction contained 7 bases not matched to a gene. This CDR3 is built from 15 residues. The CDR3 spells CASSAGQGPWDTQYF. The CDR3, as DNA: TGTGCCAGCAGCGCGGGACAGGGGCCATGGGATACGCAGTATTTT. The whole variable domain, filled in from reference TRBV9 and TRBJ2-3, reads DSGVTQTPKHLITATGQRVTLRCSPRSGDLSVYWYQQSLDQGLQFLIQYYNGEERAKGNILERFSAQQFPDLHSELNLSSLELGDSALYFCASSAGQGPWDTQYFGPGTRLTVL.

This clone was seen only a few times. This chain connects TRBV2 to TRBJ1-5; TRBD1 matches at 7 bases. Germline loops: CDR1 SNHLY, CDR2 FYNNEI. CDR3 length: 15 residues. After removal of 6 bases from V and 2 bases from J, the junction contained 7 bases not matched to a gene. CDR3 region: CASRQGGLGNQPQHF. The CDR3 bases are TGTGCCAGCAGGCAGGGGGGTTTAGGCAATCAGCCCCAGCATTTT.